This T cell receptor (beta chain) is drawn from a study of blood T cell repertoires in COVID-19. For the study at large: Italy, Spain and the United States were the sources of the convalescent and acute COVID-19 samples. From T cells, B-cell-depleted T cells, or PBMCs came the material, which was cDNA or gDNA.

Profiled with immunoSEQ multiplex PCR; TCRdb holds only in-frame clones, not every one. The sample includes about 120,000 clones, 78% seen only once; the top ten take roughly 2.1%. Trimming took 4 bases from V and 5 from J; bases not matched to a gene: 6. Germline CDR1 reads SGHNT; CDR2 reads YYREEE (reference sequence). This CDR3 spans 14 amino acids. This sequence was found in a man aged 65 to 85 with acute or convalescent COVID-19. The chain links TRBV5-4 to TRBJ2-5; 9 nucleotides match TRBD2. The specimen was peripheral blood. In nucleotides, the CDR3 is TGTGCCAGCAGCCGGGGACTAGCCGGCGAGACCCAGTACTTC. This gives the protein CASSRGLAGETQYF.